A selection of T cell receptor beta chains follows, all from one sample in a study of blood T cell repertoires in COVID-19. Assay used: immunoSEQ multiplex PCR; TCRdb lists only in-frame clones, some missing. The sample lists about 260,000 clones, about 86% occurring once. The sequencing input was PBMCs or T cells enriched from blood (not recorded which). Receptors were obtained from a man under 40 with acute COVID-19. Each CDR3 is given with its conserved first and last residue. D genes are given only for firm matches. The listing skips clone size in some rows; elsewhere it reads once, few, many or a size class.

clone_size | d_call | j_call | v_call | cdr3_aa | cdr3_nt
NA | NA | TRBJ2-3 | TRBV3-1/TRBV3-2 | CASSYIPTRVQDTQYF | TGTGCCAGCAGCTACATCCCGACTAGGGTCCAAGATACGCAGTATTTT
NA | TRBD1 | TRBJ1-2 | TRBV11-2 | CASSLSAGQGIGYTF | TGTGCCAGCAGCTTATCTGCAGGACAGGGTATCGGCTACACCTTC
NA | NA | TRBJ2-3 | TRBV9 | CASSSRQSTDTQYF | TGTGCCAGCAGCTCCCGACAGAGCACAGATACGCAGTATTTT
NA | NA | TRBJ1-1 | TRBV6-5 | CASSYLPLDGNTEAFF | TGTGCCAGCAGTTATCTTCCCCTAGACGGGAACACTGAAGCTTTCTTT
NA | TRBD1 | TRBJ1-3 | TRBV5-1 | CASSLEGQGRTIYF | TGCGCCAGCAGCCTCGAGGGACAGGGCAGGACCATATATTTT
once | NA | TRBJ1-1 | TRBV5-1 | CASSTDGGLNTEAFF | TGTGCCAGCAGCACGGACGGGGGATTGAACACTGAAGCTTTCTTT
NA | NA | TRBJ2-5 | TRBV7-7 | CASSFGSGLLGETQYF | TGTGCTAGCAGCTTCGGTAGCGGTCTTCTTGGAGAGACCCAGTACTTC
NA | TRBD1 | TRBJ2-3 | TRBV2 | CASNVEGASDTQYF | TGTGCCAGCAATGTTGAGGGGGCCTCAGATACGCAGTATTTT
NA | TRBD1 | TRBJ2-6 | TRBV7-9 | CASSLGTGVSGANVLTF | TGTGCCAGCAGCTTAGGAACAGGGGTCTCTGGGGCCAACGTCCTGACTTTC
NA | TRBD1 | TRBJ1-6 | TRBV6-5 | CASRDRASSPLHF | TGTGCCAGCAGGGACAGGGCAAGTTCACCCCTCCACTTT
NA | NA | TRBJ1-6 | TRBV30 | CAWSGISGGRSPLHF | TGTGCCTGGAGCGGGATATCGGGAGGGAGGTCACCCCTCCACTTT
NA | NA | TRBJ1-6 | TRBV6-4 | CASSKTGLYNSPLHF | TGTGCCAGCAGTAAGACAGGTCTCTATAATTCACCCCTCCACTTT
NA | NA | TRBJ1-1 | TRBV11-2 | CASSLPQGKNTEAFF | TGTGCCAGCAGCTTGCCCCAGGGTAAGAACACTGAAGCTTTCTTT
once | TRBD1 | TRBJ1-2 | TRBV5-4 | CASSQTGIHGYTF | TGTGCCAGCAGCCAGACAGGGATTCATGGCTACACCTTC
NA | TRBD1 | TRBJ1-6 | TRBV2 | CASSEDPRDRGLRFDNSPLHF | TGTGCCAGCAGTGAAGACCCGAGGGACAGGGGATTGAGGTTTGATAATTCACCCCTCCACTTT
NA | NA | TRBJ1-2 | TRBV5-4 | CASSLGGQNYGYTF | TGTGCCAGCAGCTTGGGGGGCCAAAACTATGGCTACACCTTC
NA | TRBD1 | TRBJ1-2 | TRBV14 | CASSQNDRGYGYTF | TGTGCCAGCAGCCAAAACGACAGGGGCTATGGCTACACCTTC